This T cell receptor beta chain was observed in a study of T cell repertoires in cytomegalovirus infection. Turning to the study itself: Based on public TCR beta signatures, there were indications of CMV infection and of a matching HLA type.

Study results and caveats: CMV carriers having the relevant HLA were flagged by cumulative public TCR beta family frequency. What dominated the ex vivo response were HLA-C-restricted CMV-specific TCR beta clonotypes.

The ends were cut back, 0 bases at V and 2 bases at J, with 15 bases in the middle. In germline, CDR1 is DFQATT, CDR2 SNEGSKA (reference sequence). This CDR3 is 16 amino acids long. TCRdb processed the reads anew with MiXCR; each CDR3 protein has one entry. In the table there are around 230,000 distinct CDR3 sequences, 6.5% of which are singletons. This clonotype showed up just a few times. Its antigen is undetermined. The clonotype was recovered from a human donor in good health (CMV status not recorded). Some clones in this sample may be carry-over from other donors' samples. The genes are TRBV20-1 and TRBJ2-3, with a possible D match to TRBD1 (7 bases). The sample consisted of PBMCs. In nucleotides, the CDR3 is TGCAGTGCTAGAGAGAACAGGGGACTCTCCACAGATACGCAGTATTTT. As protein: CSARENRGLSTDTQYF.